Listed below are T cell receptor beta chains from one sample, sequenced in a study of blood T cells in healthy people across ages. A single record per CDR3 protein comes from TCRdb applying MiXCR to the 5' RACE reads. Of over 1,500,000 distinct CDR3 sequences listed, approximately 50% were seen once; the top ten hold approximately 2.1%. What was sequenced was blood. Every receptor here comes from a middle-aged woman in good health. CDR3s include the opening cysteine and the closing phenylalanine or tryptophan. The D gene is left open where the match is weak. A row's size may be missing; if present it is once, few, many or a size class.

V gene	clone size	J gene	D gene	CDR3 protein	CDR3 DNA
TRBV5-6	few	TRBJ2-7	TRBD2	CASSPLAGETYEQYF	TGTGCCAGCAGCCCGCTAGCGGGGGAAACCTACGAGCAGTACTTC
TRBV7-2	.	TRBJ1-1	.	CASSLVGRGISFF	.
TRBV25-1	.	TRBJ1-2	TRBD1	CASSELGTGTQRGYTF	TGTGCCAGCAGTGAATTAGGGACAGGAACCCAACGTGGCTACACCTTC
TRBV13	.	TRBJ1-1	.	CASSLGRQSNTEAFF	TGTGCCAGCAGCTTAGGCAGACAGTCGAACACTGAAGCTTTCTTT
TRBV12-3/TRBV12-4	.	TRBJ2-3	TRBD2	CVSSRPTSGPLTDTQYF	TGTGTCAGCAGCCGCCCGACTAGCGGACCGCTCACAGATACGCAGTATTTT
TRBV7-2	many	TRBJ2-3	.	CASGVDTQYF	TGTGCTTCTGGCGTGGATACGCAGTATTTT
TRBV2	few	TRBJ2-7	.	CASSDRGVLNEQYF	TGTGCCAGCAGTGACAGGGGAGTCTTAAACGAGCAGTACTTC
TRBV6-5	.	TRBJ2-5	.	CASSYSILLQETQYF	TGTGCCAGCAGTTACTCGATCCTCCTCCAAGAGACCCAGTACTTC
TRBV7-9	few	TRBJ2-5	.	CASGVGGLETQYF	TGTGCCAGCGGCGTGGGGGGACTAGAGACCCAGTACTTC
TRBV29-1	few	TRBJ2-7	TRBD1	CSVLTGYYEQYF	TGCAGCGTTCTGACAGGGTACTACGAGCAGTACTTC
TRBV5-1	.	TRBJ2-4	.	CASSLGVNWSKNIQYF	TGCGCCAGCAGCTTGGGTGTTAATTGGTCCAAAAACATTCAGTACTTC
TRBV15	.	TRBJ2-5	TRBD1	CATSRDTTGKETQYF	TGCGCCACCAGCAGGGATACGACAGGGAAAGAGACCCAGTACTTC
TRBV28	.	TRBJ1-5	.	CASSLGGNHQPQHF	TGTGCCAGCAGTTTAGGAGGGAACCATCAGCCCCAGCATTTT
TRBV12-3/TRBV12-4	few	TRBJ2-7	TRBD1	CASRYWTGSSLVNEQYF	TGTGCCAGCAGATATTGGACAGGGTCTTCGTTGGTTAACGAGCAGTACTTC
TRBV3-1	.	TRBJ1-2	TRBD1	CASSQEITGTGMGNYGYTF	TGTGCCAGCAGCCAAGAGATCACCGGGACAGGGATGGGCAACTATGGCTACACCTTC
TRBV6-1	.	TRBJ2-3	TRBD2	CASSDRPGGTSTDTQYF	TGTGCCAGCAGTGATCGCCCGGGGGGGACTAGCACAGATACGCAGTATTTT
TRBV9	.	TRBJ1-6	.	CASSASKGANSPLHF	TGTGCCAGCAGCGCTAGCAAAGGGGCGAATTCACCCCTCCACTTT
TRBV28	few	TRBJ2-7	.	CASRSPYEVEQYF	TGTGCCAGCAGATCCCCGTATGAGGTTGAGCAGTACTTC
TRBV27	once	TRBJ2-7	.	CATADGGPEVQYF	TGTGCCACCGCCGACGGGGGGCCCGAGGTGCAGTACTTC
TRBV15	.	TRBJ2-1	.	CATSRDMMGNEQFF	TGTGCCACCAGCAGAGACATGATGGGGAATGAGCAGTTCTTC
TRBV5-6	few	TRBJ2-3	.	CASRYGPLSTDTQYF	TGTGCCAGCAGGTACGGACCTCTGAGCACAGATACGCAGTATTTT
TRBV12-3/TRBV12-4	.	TRBJ2-3	.	CASSTTGSADTQYF	TGTGCCAGCAGCACTACTGGGTCTGCAGATACGCAGTATTTT